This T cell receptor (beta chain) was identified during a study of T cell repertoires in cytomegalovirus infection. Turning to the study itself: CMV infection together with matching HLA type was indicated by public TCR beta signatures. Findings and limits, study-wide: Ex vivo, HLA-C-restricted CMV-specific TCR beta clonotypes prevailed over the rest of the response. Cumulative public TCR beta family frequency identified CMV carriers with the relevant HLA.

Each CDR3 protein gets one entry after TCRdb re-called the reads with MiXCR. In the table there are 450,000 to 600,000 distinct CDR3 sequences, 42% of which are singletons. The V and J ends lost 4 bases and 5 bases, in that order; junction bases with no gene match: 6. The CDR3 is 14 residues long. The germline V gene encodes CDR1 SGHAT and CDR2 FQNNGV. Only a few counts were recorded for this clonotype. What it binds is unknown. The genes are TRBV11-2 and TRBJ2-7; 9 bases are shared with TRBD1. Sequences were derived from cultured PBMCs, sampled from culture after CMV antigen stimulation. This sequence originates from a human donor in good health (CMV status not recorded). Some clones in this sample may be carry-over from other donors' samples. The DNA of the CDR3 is TGTGCCAGCAGCTCAGGGACAGGGCACCACGAGCAGTACTTC. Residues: CASSSGTGHHEQYF.